The 29 T cell receptor beta chains presented below share a single source sample, sequenced in a study of technical replicates of blood from several donors. Clones were read by immunoSEQ multiplex PCR, and TCRdb kept only the in-frame ones, dropping some. This sample has approximately 90,000 clones, with nearly 97% found just once. The sample consisted of T cells isolated from PBMCs. These receptor sequences come from a human donor in good health.

The J gene is TRBJ2-4, the V gene TRBV29-1, with 7 bases matching TRBD2. The trim removed 8 bases at V and 4 bases at J, leaving 14 bases unmatched. The CDR3 is 15 residues long. CDR1 and CDR2 (germline): SQVTM, ANQGSEA. The CDR3 nucleotides read TGCAGCCAACCGGAGGGGACGGGGGGAAAAAACATTCAGTACTTC. Its protein product is CSQPEGTGGKNIQYF.

To note about this clone: Other nucleotide sequences in the sample specify the same CDR3. This chain joins TRBV27 and TRBJ2-1; 9 bases map to TRBD1. Trimming took 6 bases from V and 7 from J; bases not matched to a gene: 4. The germline gives CDR1 MNHEY, CDR2 SMNVEV (reference sequence). This CDR3 is 13 amino acids long. In DNA, the CDR3 is TGTGCCAGCAGCCGGGACAGGGCGAATGAGCAGTTCTTC. It is translated as CASSRDRANEQFF.

The table lists this clone with a count of one. The V gene is TRBV6-1, the J gene TRBJ1-1; D unclear. CDR3 length equals 15 residues. Germline CDR1 is MNHNS and CDR2 is SASEGT. The V end was cut by 2 bases, the J end by 0 bases, with 10 bases between. CDR3 in amino acids: CASSERRVVNTEAFF. In DNA form, the CDR3 reads TGTGCCAGCAGTGAAAGGCGGGTTGTGAACACTGAAGCTTTCTTT.

V usage is TRBV6-1 and J usage is TRBJ2-7; 7 bases match TRBD1. There are 15 residues in the CDR3. The J segment lost 2 bases and the V segment lost 4 bases, leaving 8 bases of the junction unmatched. Germline CDR1 reads MNHNS; CDR2 reads SASEGT. CDR3 residues: CASSAFSGQAYEQYF. The CDR3 DNA reads as TGTGCCAGCAGTGCTTTCTCCGGACAGGCCTACGAGCAGTACTTC.

The rearrangement uses TRBV5-1 and TRBJ1-1; 9 bases are a match to TRBD1. The length of the CDR3 is 17 residues. Germline loops: CDR1 SGHRS, CDR2 YFSETQ. J was trimmed by 4 bases and V by 0 bases; bases with no gene match: 10. The CDR3 DNA reads TGCGCCAGCAGCTTGGGGGCGGGACAGGGTAAGGGCACTGAAGCTTTCTTT. It translates to CASSLGAGQGKGTEAFF.

The J gene is TRBJ2-7, the V gene TRBV28, with 13 bases matching TRBD2. The germline V gene encodes CDR1 MDHEN and CDR2 SYDVKM. The CDR3 consists of 16 residues. The V segment lost 2 bases and the J segment 1 base; nucleotides outside the gene matches: 2. This chain's CDR3 is CASSLVGLAGSYEQYF. For the CDR3, the DNA is TGTGCCAGCAGTTTAGTGGGACTAGCGGGGTCCTACGAGCAGTACTTC.

The V call is TRBV5-1, the J call TRBJ2-5; D is unclear. V was pared by 0 bases and J by 2 bases, with 5 bases between. Germline CDR1 is SGHRS and CDR2 is YFSETQ. This CDR3 is built from 13 residues. The CDR3 DNA is TGCGCCAGCAGCTTGGGGCAGCAAGAGACCCAGTACTTC. Protein product: CASSLGQQETQYF.

In regard to this clone: At one end, the junction sequence differs from germline, possibly due to a read error. The gene calls are TRBV19 and TRBJ1-2; D is ambiguous. Germline CDR1 and CDR2: LNHDA and SQIVND (reference sequence). This CDR3 region has 12 residues. The CDR3 bases are TGTGCCAGTAGTTGCAGGAACTGTGGCTACACCTTC. Protein product: CASSCRNCGYTF.

The V gene is TRBV5-1, the J gene TRBJ2-7; 7 positions agree with TRBD1. Looked up from germline, CDR1 is SGHRS and CDR2 is YFSETQ. After removal of 4 bases from V and 1 base from J, the junction contained 5 bases not matched to a gene. This CDR3 is built from 14 residues. The CDR3 bases are TGCGCCAGCAGCCGGGCACAGGGGTCCTACGAGCAGTACTTC. It is translated as CASSRAQGSYEQYF.

The chain links TRBV6-1 to TRBJ2-7, with 7 bases matching TRBD2. This CDR3 region has 15 residues. The V gene end was trimmed by 3 bases and the J gene end by 4 bases; junction bases not matched to a gene: 9. CDR1 is MNHNS, CDR2 SASEGT, per germline. The CDR3 loop is CASSERWTSPYEQYF. The DNA of the CDR3 is TGTGCCAGCAGTGAGAGGTGGACTAGTCCGTACGAGCAGTACTTC.

In this sample, this clone turned up a few times. The chain combines TRBV23-1 with TRBJ1-5; D unclear. TRBV23-1 is an ORF for which the function is uncertain. The V gene lost 0 bases and the J gene lost 8 bases, with 11 bases spanning the gap. CDR3 length: 14 residues. The CDR3 loop is CASSQSPPEEPQHF. The CDR3 DNA sequence: TGCGCCAGCAGTCAATCCCCGCCCGAGGAGCCCCAGCATTTT.

This chain connects TRBV19 to TRBJ2-3; D possibly corresponds to TRBD2 (6 bases). The CDR3 consists of 13 residues. CDR1 and CDR2 from the germline V gene are LNHDA and SQIVND (reference sequence). V was cut by 6 bases and J by 3 bases, with 10 bases left in between. CDR3 sequence (DNA): TGTGCCAGTAGGCCGGGGGTGACAGATACGCAGTATTTT. Residues: CASRPGVTDTQYF. The full variable domain, its missing parts supplied by reference TRBV19 and TRBJ2-3, is DGGITQSPKYLFRKEGQNVTLSCEQNLNHDAMYWYRQDPGQGLRLIYYSQIVNDFQKGDIAEGYSVSREKKESFPLTVTSAQKNPTAFYLCASRPGVTDTQYFGPGTRLTVL.

This chain connects TRBV25-1 to TRBJ1-2; 7 bases agree with TRBD1. CDR1 is MGHDK, CDR2 SYGVNS, per germline. The trim removed 1 base at V and 6 bases at J, leaving 14 bases unmatched. CDR3 length: 17 amino acids. The CDR3 sequence is CASSEWGLKQGLNGYTF. As DNA, the CDR3 is TGTGCCAGCAGTGAATGGGGTTTGAAACAGGGGTTGAATGGCTACACCTTC.

This rearrangement joins TRBV6-6 to TRBJ1-1; 12 bases fit TRBD1. The germline V gene encodes CDR1 MNHNY and CDR2 SVGAGI (reference sequence). The CDR3 spans 15 residues. The junction had 6 bases not matched to a gene; V was cut back by 5 bases and J by 5 bases. CDR3 protein: CASSGTGGADTEAFF. DNA of the CDR3: TGTGCCAGCAGTGGGACAGGGGGCGCAGATACTGAAGCTTTCTTT.

V is TRBV6-7 and J is TRBJ2-3; TRBD2 might be the D (7 bases). TRBV6-7 is treated as an ORF (open reading frame) with a function not yet certain. The CDR3 totals 18 residues. V was clipped by 0 bases and J by 2 bases, with 18 bases between them. Here the CDR3 reads CASSYSGGALRTTDTQYF. The CDR3, as DNA: TGTGCCAGCAGTTACTCGGGGGGGGCCCTAAGGACCACAGATACGCAGTATTTT.

The rearrangement uses TRBV5-4 and TRBJ1-1, with TRBD1 as a possible D gene (6 bases). CDR3 length: 14 residues. In germline, CDR1 is SGHNT, CDR2 YYREEE (reference sequence). V shed 1 base and J shed 11 bases, with 18 bases lying between them. The DNA of the CDR3 is TGTGCCAGCAGCTTGTTCGATAGGGGGGGAAGGGCTTTCTTT. This codes for CASSLFDRGGRAFF. The full variable domain, completed using reference TRBV5-4 and TRBJ1-1, is ETGVTQSPTHLIKTRGQQVTLRCSSQSGHNTVSWYQQALGQGPQFIFQYYREEENGRGNFPPRFSGLQFPNYSSELNVNALELDDSALYLCASSLFDRGGRAFFGQGTRLTVV.

This chain links TRBV27 with TRBJ2-7; D not resolved. Trimming left V 5 bases short and J 0 bases short, with 17 bases between. Germline assignment: CDR1 MNHEY and CDR2 SMNVEV (reference sequence). This CDR3 comprises 16 residues. Written as DNA, the CDR3 is TGTGCCAGCAGTCCAATGGTCGCGGCCAGCTCCTACGAGCAGTACTTC. It yields the protein CASSPMVAASSYEQYF.

This sequence joins TRBV5-1 and TRBJ1-5, with TRBD1 matching over 7 bases. CDR1 and CDR2 from the germline V gene are SGHRS and YFSETQ. The junction had 3 bases not matched to a gene; V was cut back by 4 bases and J by 5 bases. This CDR3 spans 13 amino acids. The CDR3 sequence: CASSPRGHQPQHF. CDR3 DNA: TGCGCCAGCAGCCCGAGGGGGCATCAGCCCCAGCATTTT. The full variable domain, in which reference TRBV5-1 and TRBJ1-5 provide the parts outside the CDR3, is KAGVTQTPRYLIKTRGQQVTLSCSPISGHRSVSWYQQTPGQGLQFLFEYFSETQRNKGNFPGRFSGRQFSNSRSEMNVSTLELGDSALYLCASSPRGHQPQHFGDGTRLSIL.

V is TRBV4-1 and J is TRBJ1-2; D is possibly TRBD1 (6 bases). This CDR3 contains 13 residues. The V end lost 2 bases, the J end lost 8 bases, and 12 bases lay between the germline ends. Germline loops: CDR1 MGHRA, CDR2 YSYEKL. CDR3 DNA: TGCGCCAGCAGCCAACTTACAGGGCTCGGCTACACCTTC. Its translation: CASSQLTGLGYTF.

This chain connects TRBV4-1 to TRBJ1-4, with a possible D match to TRBD1 (6 bases). Germline V gene lookup returns CDR1 MGHRA and CDR2 YSYEKL. V lost 4 bases and J lost 8, with 23 bases in between. The CDR3 is 17 amino acids. The DNA of the CDR3 is TGCGCCAGCAGCCGCGGACAGCAGAGGGGAGCAGGCGAAAAACTGTTTTTT. As protein: CASSRGQQRGAGEKLFF.

The gene calls are TRBV9 and TRBJ2-7; 7 bases agree with TRBD1. Trimming took 4 bases from V and 0 from J; bases not matched to a gene: 7. Germline CDR1 and CDR2: SGDLS and YYNGEE. The CDR3 loop spans 15 amino acids. CDR3 loop: CASSKDRSSSYEQYF. The DNA of the CDR3 is TGTGCCAGCAGCAAGGACAGGTCAAGCTCCTACGAGCAGTACTTC.

The V and J genes are TRBV12-5 and TRBJ1-3; D is undetermined. Germline lookup yields CDR1 LGHNT and CDR2 FRNRAP. The CDR3 length is 12 residues. The germline V and J ends were trimmed by 6 bases and 5 bases, with 8 bases remaining between them. The CDR3 bases are TGTGCTAGTGGGACTCACCGAAACACCATATATTTT. This codes for CASGTHRNTIYF. Based on the CDR3 plus reference TRBV12-5 and TRBJ1-3, the full variable domain is DARVTQTPRHKVTEMGQEVTMRCQPILGHNTVFWYRQTMMQGLELLAYFRNRAPLDDSGMPKDRFSAEMPDATLATLKIQPSEPRDSAVYFCASGTHRNTIYFGEGSWLTVV.

The genes are TRBV28 and TRBJ2-7; 9 positions agree with TRBD2. Germline CDR1 is MDHEN and CDR2 is SYDVKM. This CDR3 has 17 amino acids. Trimming took 3 bases from V and 1 from J; bases not matched to a gene: 10. This CDR3 is CASSFLLAGERSYEQYF. CDR3 DNA: TGTGCCAGCAGTTTTTTGTTAGCGGGAGAGAGATCCTACGAGCAGTACTTC.

The CDR3 here is CASSAYNQPQHF. The CDR3 DNA reads as TGTGCCAGCAGCGCGTATAATCAGCCCCAGCATTTT. The V and J genes are TRBV7-2 and TRBJ1-5; D unresolved. Trimming removed 5 bases from V and 4 bases from J, with 6 bases in between. Germline V gives CDR1 SGHTA, CDR2 FQGNSA. The CDR3 has 12 amino acids.

This clone is a singleton in its sample. This chain links TRBV5-1 with TRBJ2-7; the D gene is possibly TRBD2 (5 bases). CDR1 and CDR2 (germline): SGHRS, YFSETQ. The CDR3 spans 15 residues. With 2 bases removed from V and 0 bases from J, the gap between germline ends came to 12 bases. The CDR3 is CASSFISGISYEQYF. DNA for the CDR3: TGCGCCAGCAGCTTTATCTCGGGGATCTCCTACGAGCAGTACTTC. Full variable domain (outside the CDR3, taken from reference TRBV5-1 and TRBJ2-7): KAGVTQTPRYLIKTRGQQVTLSCSPISGHRSVSWYQQTPGQGLQFLFEYFSETQRNKGNFPGRFSGRQFSNSRSEMNVSTLELGDSALYLCASSFISGISYEQYFGPGTRLTVT.

The V and J genes are TRBV9 and TRBJ1-2, with unresolved D. Trimming pared 2 bases from V and 1 base from J, leaving 6 bases between. Germline assignment: CDR1 SGDLS and CDR2 YYNGEE. The CDR3 is 13 amino acids. CDR3 nucleotides: TGTGCCAGCAGCGTGGGCGATAACTATGGCTACACCTTC. As protein: CASSVGDNYGYTF.

This rearrangement joins TRBV7-9 to TRBJ1-4; a weak D match, TRBD1 (5 bases). Trimming cost V 1 base and J 7 bases, with 13 bases left between them. The CDR3 covers 15 residues. Germline loops: CDR1 SEHNR, CDR2 FQNEAQ (reference sequence). This CDR3 reads CASSLVGQGGEKLFF. The CDR3 bases are TGTGCCAGCAGCTTAGTGGGTCAGGGCGGTGAAAAACTGTTTTTT.

This clone showed up just once. V gene TRBV4-1 combines with J gene TRBJ1-3; tentative D call: TRBD1 (6 bases). The V end lost 1 base, the J end lost 4 bases, and 11 bases lay between the germline ends. CDR3 size: 15 residues. CDR1 MGHRA and CDR2 YSYEKL come from the germline V gene. CDR3 coding DNA: TGCGCCAGCAGCCAAGTTACTGACAGGGGAAACACCATATATTTT. Translated: CASSQVTDRGNTIYF.

V and J are TRBV9 and TRBJ2-5; possible D gene TRBD2, 5 bases. The germline gives CDR1 SGDLS, CDR2 YYNGEE. Trimming removed 4 bases from V and 1 base from J, with 20 bases in between. The CDR3 contains 17 residues. In nucleotides, the CDR3 is TGTGCCAGCAGCTTTCTCGGATCTCTCGGGATCCAAGAGACCCAGTACTTC. It encodes CASSFLGSLGIQETQYF.